The sequence of this TCR beta chain was determined in a study of CD8+ T cells in alopecia areata. Broader study findings: Affected scalp, especially in alopecia totalis/universalis, had a higher clonality than normal scalp did.

Reverse transcribed after extraction, RNA yielded cDNA as the sequencing template. Method: immunoSEQ multiplex PCR; TCRdb's copy keeps in-frame clones and lacks some. The table includes nearly 200,000 clones, roughly 64% detected once. As concerns this clone: Its antigen is not known.

The germline V and J ends were trimmed by 2 bases and 7 bases, with 12 bases remaining between them. Germline assignment: CDR1 MNHEY and CDR2 SVGAGI. CDR3 length equals 13 residues. The sample's treatment: oral pan-JAK inhibitor, 5-10 mg twice daily. J is TRBJ2-7 and V is TRBV6-5; D is undetermined. This sequence was found in a human donor with alopecia areata. The sample in question was CD4+ T cells sorted from blood, obtained at week 24, from a patient treated with tofacitinib. The CDR3: CASSYIGRLEQYF. CDR3 coding DNA: TGTGCCAGCAGTTACATTGGACGCTTGGAGCAGTACTTC.